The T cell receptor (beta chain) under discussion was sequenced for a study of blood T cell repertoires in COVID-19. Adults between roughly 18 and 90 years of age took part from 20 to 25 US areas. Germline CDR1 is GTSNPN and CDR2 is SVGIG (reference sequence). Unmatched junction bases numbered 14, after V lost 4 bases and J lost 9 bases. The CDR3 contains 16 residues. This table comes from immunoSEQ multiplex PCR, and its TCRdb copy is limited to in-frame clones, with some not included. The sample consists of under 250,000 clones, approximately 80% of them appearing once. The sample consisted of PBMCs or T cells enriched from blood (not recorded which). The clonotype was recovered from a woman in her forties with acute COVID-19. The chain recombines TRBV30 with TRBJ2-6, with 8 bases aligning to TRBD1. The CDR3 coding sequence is TGTGCCTGGATCCGAATACTCCAGGGGGCGGGCAACGTCCTGACTTTC. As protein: CAWIRILQGAGNVLTF.